Described below is a single TCR beta chain sequence and its context. Its antigen is undetermined. Relative to the germline gene, one junction end is altered; a read error may explain this. The data stem from a study of CD8 T cells in Susac syndrome. About the study: Among the sequenced Susac syndrome patients, five or six had active disease while about eight were in remission. Study-wide results and caveats: Within total CD8+ repertoires, roughly 17 Susac-specific public clones were found, and within CD8+ TEMRA repertoires, five.

While CD8+ and CD4+ T cells were isolated negatively, TEMRA cells were enriched by FACS. The CDR3 runs to 12 residues. CDR1 is DFQATT, CDR2 SNEGSKA, per germline (reference sequence). Roughly 0.45 to 1 ug RNA was reverse transcribed with random hexamers. TCRdb reprocessed the immunoSEQ multiplex PCR reads with MiXCR, giving one entry per CDR3 protein. In the table there are about 100,000 distinct CDR3 sequences, about 96% of which are singletons. Material: CD8+ T cells from PBMCs. The chain is built from TRBV20-1 and TRBJ2-7; no definite D call. The source is a human donor with Susac syndrome. This CDR3 reads CSARDRGINSLF. The CDR3 DNA follows: TGCAGTGCTAGAGACCGCGGAATAAACAGTCTCTTC.